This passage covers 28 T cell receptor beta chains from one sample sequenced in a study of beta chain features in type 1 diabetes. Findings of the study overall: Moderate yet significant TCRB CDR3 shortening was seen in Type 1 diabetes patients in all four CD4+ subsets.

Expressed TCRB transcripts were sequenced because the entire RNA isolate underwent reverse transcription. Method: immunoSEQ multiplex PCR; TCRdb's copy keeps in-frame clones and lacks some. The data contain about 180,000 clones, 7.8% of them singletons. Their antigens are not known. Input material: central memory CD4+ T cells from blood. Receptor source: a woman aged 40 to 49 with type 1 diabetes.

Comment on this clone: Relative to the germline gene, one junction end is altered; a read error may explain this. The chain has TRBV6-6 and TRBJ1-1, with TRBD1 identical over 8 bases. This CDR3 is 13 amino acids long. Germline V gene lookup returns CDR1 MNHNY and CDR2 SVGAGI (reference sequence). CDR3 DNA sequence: TGTGCCATCAGTGGGACAGGGAACACTGAAGCTTTCTTT. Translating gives CAISGTGNTEAFF.

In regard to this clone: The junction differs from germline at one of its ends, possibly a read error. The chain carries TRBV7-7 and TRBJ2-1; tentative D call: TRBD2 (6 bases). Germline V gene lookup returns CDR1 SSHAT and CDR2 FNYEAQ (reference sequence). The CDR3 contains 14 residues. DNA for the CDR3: TGTGCTAGCAGCTCCGGAGGGGTCTACAATGAGCAGTTCTTC. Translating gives CASSSGGVYNEQFF.

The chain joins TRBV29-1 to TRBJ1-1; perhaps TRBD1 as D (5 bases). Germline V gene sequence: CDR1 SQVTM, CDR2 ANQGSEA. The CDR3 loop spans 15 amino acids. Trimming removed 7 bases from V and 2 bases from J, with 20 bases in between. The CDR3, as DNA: TGCAGCGCCGGGTCTTTTTGGGGGGAAAACACTGAAGCTTTCTTT. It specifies CSAGSFWGENTEAFF.

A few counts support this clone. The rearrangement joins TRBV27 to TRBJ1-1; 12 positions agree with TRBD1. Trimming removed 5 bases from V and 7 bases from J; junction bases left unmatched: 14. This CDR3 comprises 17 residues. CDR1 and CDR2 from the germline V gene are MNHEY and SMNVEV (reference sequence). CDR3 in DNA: TGTGCCAGCAGTCCCCGGGGACAGGGGGCAGGGGAGGGTGAAGCTTTCTTT. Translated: CASSPRGQGAGEGEAFF.

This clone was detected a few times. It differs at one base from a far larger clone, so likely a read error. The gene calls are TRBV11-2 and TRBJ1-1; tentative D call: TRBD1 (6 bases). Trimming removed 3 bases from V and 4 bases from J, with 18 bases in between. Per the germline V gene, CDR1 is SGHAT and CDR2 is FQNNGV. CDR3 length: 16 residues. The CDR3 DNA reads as TGTGCCAGCAGCTTTCTCGGGGGGCGCCGGAGCACTGAAGCTTTCTTT. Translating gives CASSFLGGRRSTEAFF.

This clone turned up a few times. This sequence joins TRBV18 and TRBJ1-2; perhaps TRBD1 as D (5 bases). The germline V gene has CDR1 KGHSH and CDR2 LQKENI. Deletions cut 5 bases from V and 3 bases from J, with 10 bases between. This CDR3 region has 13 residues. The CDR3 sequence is CASSTGGDYGYTF. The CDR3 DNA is TGTGCCAGCTCAACGGGGGGTGACTATGGCTACACCTTC. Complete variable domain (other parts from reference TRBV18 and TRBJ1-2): NAGVMQNPRHLVRRRGQEARLRCSPMKGHSHVYWYRQLPEEGLKFMVYLQKENIIDESGMPKERFSAEFPKEGPSILRIQQVVRGDSAAYFCASSTGGDYGYTFGSGTRLTVV.

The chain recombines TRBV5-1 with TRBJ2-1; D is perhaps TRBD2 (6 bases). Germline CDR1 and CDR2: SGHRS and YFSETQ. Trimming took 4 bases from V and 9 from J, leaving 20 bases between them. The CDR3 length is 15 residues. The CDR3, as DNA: TGCGCCAGCAGCAACGCGGGGAATAATGGGGGTGAGCAGTTCTTC. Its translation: CASSNAGNNGGEQFF.

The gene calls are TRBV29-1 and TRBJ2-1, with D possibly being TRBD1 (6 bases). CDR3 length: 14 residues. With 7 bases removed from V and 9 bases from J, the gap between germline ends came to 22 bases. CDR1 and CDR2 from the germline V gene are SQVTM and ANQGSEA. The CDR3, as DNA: TGCAGCGCCCCCAAGGTGGGGGCTAGGGGTGAGCAGTTCTTC. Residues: CSAPKVGARGEQFF.

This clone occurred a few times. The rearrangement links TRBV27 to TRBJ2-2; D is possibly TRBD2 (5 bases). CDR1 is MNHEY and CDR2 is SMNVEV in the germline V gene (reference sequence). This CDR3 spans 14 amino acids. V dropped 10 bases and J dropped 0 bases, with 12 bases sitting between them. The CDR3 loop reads CATRGPANTGELFF. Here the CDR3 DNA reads TGTGCCACCCGAGGGCCTGCGAACACCGGGGAGCTGTTTTTT.

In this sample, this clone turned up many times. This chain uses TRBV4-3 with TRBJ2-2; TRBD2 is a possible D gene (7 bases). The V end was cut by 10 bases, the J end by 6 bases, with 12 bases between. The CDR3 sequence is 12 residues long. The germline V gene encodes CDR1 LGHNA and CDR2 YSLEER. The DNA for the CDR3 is TGCGCCACGGGGGGCCGGGCCGGGGAGCTGTTTTTT. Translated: CATGGRAGELFF.

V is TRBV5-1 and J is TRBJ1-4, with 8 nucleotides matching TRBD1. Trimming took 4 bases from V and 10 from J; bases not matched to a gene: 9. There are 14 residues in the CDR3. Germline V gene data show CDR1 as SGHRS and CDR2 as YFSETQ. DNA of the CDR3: TGCGCCAGCAGCGAGGGACAGGAGATTGGAAAACTGTTTTTT. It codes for CASSEGQEIGKLFF. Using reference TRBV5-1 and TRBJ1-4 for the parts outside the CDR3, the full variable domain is KAGVTQTPRYLIKTRGQQVTLSCSPISGHRSVSWYQQTPGQGLQFLFEYFSETQRNKGNFPGRFSGRQFSNSRSEMNVSTLELGDSALYLCASSEGQEIGKLFFGSGTQLSVL.

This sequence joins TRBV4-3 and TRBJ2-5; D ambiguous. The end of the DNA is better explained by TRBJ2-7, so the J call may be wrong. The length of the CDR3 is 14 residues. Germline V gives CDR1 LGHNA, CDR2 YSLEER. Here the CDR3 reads CASSQDRSSYEQYF. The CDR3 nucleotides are TGCGCCAGCAGCCAAGACAGGTCCTCCTACGAGCAGTACTTC.

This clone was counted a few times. The CDR3 DNA reads as TGTGCCAGCTCACCGATAGACAGGGCCGGGACCCAGTACTTC. Translated, it gives CASSPIDRAGTQYF. The rearrangement uses TRBV18 and TRBJ2-5; 7 bases fit TRBD1. CDR1 and CDR2 from the germline V gene are KGHSH and LQKENI. V gave up 3 bases and J gave up 7 bases; unmatched junction bases: 8. This CDR3 contains 14 residues. Drawing the rest from reference TRBV18 and TRBJ2-5, the complete variable domain is NAGVMQNPRHLVRRRGQEARLRCSPMKGHSHVYWYRQLPEEGLKFMVYLQKENIIDESGMPKERFSAEFPKEGPSILRIQQVVRGDSAAYFCASSPIDRAGTQYFGPGTRLLVL.

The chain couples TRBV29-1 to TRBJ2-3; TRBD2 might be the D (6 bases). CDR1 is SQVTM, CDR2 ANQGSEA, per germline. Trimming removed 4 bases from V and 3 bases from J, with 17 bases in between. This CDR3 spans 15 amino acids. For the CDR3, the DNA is TGCAGCGTTGCCCACGTGTCGGGAGTAACAGATACGCAGTATTTT. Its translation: CSVAHVSGVTDTQYF.

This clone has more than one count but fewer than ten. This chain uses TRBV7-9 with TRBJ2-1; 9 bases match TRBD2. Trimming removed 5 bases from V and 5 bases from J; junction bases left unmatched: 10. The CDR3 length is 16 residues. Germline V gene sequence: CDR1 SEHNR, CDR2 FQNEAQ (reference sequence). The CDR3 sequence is CASSPRTSVPHNEQFF. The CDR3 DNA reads TGTGCCAGCAGCCCCCGGACTAGCGTTCCACACAATGAGCAGTTCTTC.

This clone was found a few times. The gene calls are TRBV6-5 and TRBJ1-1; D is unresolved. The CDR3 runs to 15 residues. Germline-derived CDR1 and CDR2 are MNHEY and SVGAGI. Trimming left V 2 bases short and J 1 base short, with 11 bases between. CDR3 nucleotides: TGTGCCAGCAGTTACACTCGGACTCCGAACACTGAAGCTTTCTTT. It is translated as CASSYTRTPNTEAFF.

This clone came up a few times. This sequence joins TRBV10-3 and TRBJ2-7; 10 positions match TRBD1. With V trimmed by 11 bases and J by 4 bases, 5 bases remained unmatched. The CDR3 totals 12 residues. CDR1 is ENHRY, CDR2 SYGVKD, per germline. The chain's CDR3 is CASAGQGYEQYF. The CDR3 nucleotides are TGTGCCTCCGCGGGACAGGGGTACGAGCAGTACTTC.

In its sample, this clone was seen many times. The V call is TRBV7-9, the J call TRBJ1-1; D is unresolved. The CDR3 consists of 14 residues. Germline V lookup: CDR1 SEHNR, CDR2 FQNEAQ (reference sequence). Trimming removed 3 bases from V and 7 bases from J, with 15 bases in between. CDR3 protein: CASSFQDPRGEAFF. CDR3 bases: TGTGCCAGCAGCTTCCAGGATCCCCGGGGTGAAGCTTTCTTT.

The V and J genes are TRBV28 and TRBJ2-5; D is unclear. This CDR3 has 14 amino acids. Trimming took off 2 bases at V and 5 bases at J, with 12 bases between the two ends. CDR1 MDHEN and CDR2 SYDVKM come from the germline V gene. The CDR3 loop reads CASSLLGSFETQYF. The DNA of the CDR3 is TGTGCCAGCAGTTTACTCGGGTCGTTCGAGACCCAGTACTTC.

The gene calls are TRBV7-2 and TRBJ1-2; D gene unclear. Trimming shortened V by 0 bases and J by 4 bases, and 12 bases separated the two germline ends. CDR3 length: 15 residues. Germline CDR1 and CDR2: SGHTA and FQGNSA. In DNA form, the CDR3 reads TGTGCCAGCAGCTTAGCGCGGGGAAGGACCTATGGCTACACCTTC. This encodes CASSLARGRTYGYTF.

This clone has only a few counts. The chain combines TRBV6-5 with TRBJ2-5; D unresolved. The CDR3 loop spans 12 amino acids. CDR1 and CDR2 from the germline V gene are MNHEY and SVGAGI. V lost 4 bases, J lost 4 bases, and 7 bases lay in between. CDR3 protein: CASSSVPETQYF. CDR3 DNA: TGTGCCAGCAGTTCAGTCCCAGAGACCCAGTACTTC.

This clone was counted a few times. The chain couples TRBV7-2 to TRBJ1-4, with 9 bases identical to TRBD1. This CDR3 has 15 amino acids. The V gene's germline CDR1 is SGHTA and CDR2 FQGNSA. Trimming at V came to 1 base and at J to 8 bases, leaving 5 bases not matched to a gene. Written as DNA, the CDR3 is TGTGCCAGCAGCTTAGTGGACAGGGGTGGCGAAAAACTGTTTTTT. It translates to CASSLVDRGGEKLFF. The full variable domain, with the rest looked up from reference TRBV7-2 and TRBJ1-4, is GAGVSQSPSNKVTEKGKDVELRCDPISGHTALYWYRQSLGQGLEFLIYFQGNSAPDKSGLPSDRFSAERTGGSVSTLTIQRTQQEDSAVYLCASSLVDRGGEKLFFGSGTQLSVL.

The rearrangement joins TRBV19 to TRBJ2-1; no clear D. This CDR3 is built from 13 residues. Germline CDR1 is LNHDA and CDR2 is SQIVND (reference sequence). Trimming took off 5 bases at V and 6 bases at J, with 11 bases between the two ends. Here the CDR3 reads CASSPQTLNEQFF. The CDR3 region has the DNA TGTGCCAGTAGTCCCCAAACTCTCAATGAGCAGTTCTTC.

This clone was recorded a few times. CDR3: CASSVGFLGARYEQYF. The CDR3 DNA reads as TGTGCCAGCAGCGTAGGATTCCTGGGGGCGAGATACGAGCAGTACTTC. The chain uses TRBV9 and TRBJ2-7, with TRBD1 as a possible D gene (6 bases). Trimming cost V 0 bases and J 4 bases, with 17 bases left between them. Germline CDR1 SGDLS, CDR2 YYNGEE. This CDR3 comprises 16 residues.

The CDR3 region is CASSNGQARGSYEQYF. The CDR3 DNA follows: TGTGCCAGTAGTAACGGACAGGCCCGCGGATCCTACGAGCAGTACTTC. The gene calls are TRBV19 and TRBJ2-7; TRBD1 agrees at 7 bases. With 4 bases clipped from V and 1 base from J, the junction kept 10 bases outside the gene matches. The CDR3 totals 16 residues. The germline V gene has CDR1 LNHDA and CDR2 SQIVND (reference sequence).

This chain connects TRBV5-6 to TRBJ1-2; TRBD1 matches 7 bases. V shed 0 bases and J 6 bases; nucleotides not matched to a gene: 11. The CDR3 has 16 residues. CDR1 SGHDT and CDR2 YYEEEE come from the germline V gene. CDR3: CASSLAPYPTGNGYTF. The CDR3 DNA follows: TGTGCCAGCAGCTTGGCCCCCTATCCGACAGGGAATGGCTACACCTTC.

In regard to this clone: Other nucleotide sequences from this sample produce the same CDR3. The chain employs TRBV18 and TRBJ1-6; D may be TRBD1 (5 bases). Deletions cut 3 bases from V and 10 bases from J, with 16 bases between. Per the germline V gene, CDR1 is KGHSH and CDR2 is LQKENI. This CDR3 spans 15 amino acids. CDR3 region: CASSPRQGGNSPLHF. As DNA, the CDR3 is TGTGCCAGCTCACCGCGGCAGGGAGGCAACTCACCCCTCCACTTT.

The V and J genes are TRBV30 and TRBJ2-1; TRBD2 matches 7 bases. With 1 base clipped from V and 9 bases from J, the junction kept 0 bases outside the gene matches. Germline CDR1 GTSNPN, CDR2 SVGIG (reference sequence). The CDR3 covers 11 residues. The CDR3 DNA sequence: TGTGCCTGGAGTGGGGGGGGTGAGCAGTTCTTC. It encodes CAWSGGGEQFF. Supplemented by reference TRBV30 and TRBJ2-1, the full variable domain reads SQTIHQWPATLVQPVGSPLSLECTVEGTSNPNLYWYRQAAGRGLQLLFYSVGIGQISSEVPQNLSASRPQDRQFILSSKKLLLSDSGFYLCAWSGGGEQFFGPGTRLTVL.